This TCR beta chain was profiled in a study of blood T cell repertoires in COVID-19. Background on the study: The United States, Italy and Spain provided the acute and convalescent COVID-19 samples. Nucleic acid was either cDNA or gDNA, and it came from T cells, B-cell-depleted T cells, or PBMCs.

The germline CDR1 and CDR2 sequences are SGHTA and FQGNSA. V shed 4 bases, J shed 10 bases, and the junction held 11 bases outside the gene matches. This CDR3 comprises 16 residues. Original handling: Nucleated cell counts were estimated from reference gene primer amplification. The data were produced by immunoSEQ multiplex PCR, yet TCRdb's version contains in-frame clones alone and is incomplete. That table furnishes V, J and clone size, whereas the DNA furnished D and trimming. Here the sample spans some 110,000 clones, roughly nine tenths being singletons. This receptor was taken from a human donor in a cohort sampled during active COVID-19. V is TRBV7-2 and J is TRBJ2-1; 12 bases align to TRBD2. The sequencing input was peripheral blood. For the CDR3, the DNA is TGTGCCAGCAGCTATAGGGCTAGCGGGAGGGCCAGCGAGCAGTTCTTC. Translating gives CASSYRASGRASEQFF.